The T cell receptor beta chain under discussion was sequenced for a study of Tregs in tolerant kidney transplant recipients. Broader study findings: Tolerant patients' donor-specific Tregs expanded beyond overall Tregs, suggesting antigen-driven growth. Nucleotide sequences could not be compared across some patients' samples due to primer changes.

Recipients received nonmyeloablative bone marrow transplants from related graft donors, with transient mixed chimerism. Thawed PBMCs were FACS-sorted into unstimulated CD4+CD25+CD127- regulatory T cells, CD4+CD25- non-regulatory cells, CD4 and CD8 cells. Losses at the gene ends were 3 bases for V and 9 bases for J; bases not matched to a gene: 13. The CDR3 is made up of 16 amino acids. The germline V gene encodes CDR1 MNHEY and CDR2 SMNVEV (reference sequence). Generated by immunoSEQ multiplex PCR, the TCRdb table keeps only in-frame clones and is missing some. Among approximately 47,000 clones listed, around nine tenths were seen once. A note on this clone: Its antigen is not known.

The sample consisted of CD8+ T cells from blood (PBMCs), taken 12 months after the transplant. The V and J genes are TRBV27 and TRBJ2-1; 8 nucleotides match TRBD2. The source is a human patient who received a combined kidney and bone marrow transplant. The graft donor may account for some of the T cells. The CDR3 nucleotides read TGTGCCAGCAGTTTCGGCGGGAGGACAGTGATCGGTGAGCAGTTCTTC. Translating gives CASSFGGRTVIGEQFF.